The 28 T cell receptor beta chains presented below share a single source sample, sequenced in a study of blood T cell repertoires in COVID-19. The table came from immunoSEQ multiplex PCR; TCRdb's copy has only in-frame clones and leaves some out. The table records 30,000 to 40,000 clones, 90% to 95% of them present only once. The sequencing sample was made of peripheral blood. The receptors stem from a male donor with active COVID-19.

V is TRBV2 and J is TRBJ2-3, with 7 bases that match TRBD1. This CDR3 comprises 15 residues. J was trimmed by 2 bases and V by 1 base; bases with no gene match: 3. Germline CDR1 reads SNHLY; CDR2 reads FYNNEI. CDR3 loop: CASSEGRGLTDTQYF. DNA for the CDR3: TGTGCCAGCAGTGAAGGAAGGGGGCTCACAGATACGCAGTATTTT.

V and J are TRBV27 and TRBJ2-5, with D perhaps matching TRBD2 (6 bases). V lost 8 bases and J 5 bases, leaving 24 bases between the germline ends. Germline-derived CDR1 and CDR2 are MNHEY and SMNVEV (reference sequence). This CDR3 contains 16 residues. CDR3 sequence: CASGTRRAPDGETQYF. CDR3 sequence (DNA): TGTGCCAGCGGAACCAGGAGGGCTCCTGATGGGGAGACCCAGTACTTC.

The rearrangement joins TRBV19 to TRBJ1-1; TRBD1 matches at 10 bases. V shed 5 bases, J shed 3 bases, and the junction held 9 bases outside the gene matches. CDR3 length: 16 residues. Per the germline V gene, CDR1 is LNHDA and CDR2 is SQIVND (reference sequence). CDR3 sequence: CASSGVDRGKDTEAFF. The CDR3 bases are TGTGCCAGTAGTGGGGTGGACAGGGGGAAGGACACTGAAGCTTTCTTT.

The J gene is TRBJ2-3, the V gene TRBV3-1 (or the pseudogene TRBV3-2); 10 nucleotides line up with TRBD2. The CDR3 runs 16 residues. Losses at the gene ends were 4 bases for V and 6 bases for J; bases not matched to a gene: 10. CDR1 and CDR2 (germline): LGHDT, YNNKEL (reference sequence). For the CDR3, the DNA is TGTGCCAGCAGCCGGCGGGTAGCGGGGGGTGGCGATACGCAGTATTTT. Its translation: CASSRRVAGGGDTQYF.

The chain recombines TRBV19 with TRBJ1-5; D gene unclear. V lost 4 bases and J 7 bases, leaving 14 bases between the germline ends. The CDR3 is 14 amino acids. Germline V gene data show CDR1 as LNHDA and CDR2 as SQIVND (reference sequence). The CDR3 loop reads CASSKTRGYQPQHF. CDR3 DNA: TGTGCCAGTAGTAAAACCCGGGGATACCAGCCCCAGCATTTT. The full variable domain, rest sourced from reference TRBV19 and TRBJ1-5, is DGGITQSPKYLFRKEGQNVTLSCEQNLNHDAMYWYRQDPGQGLRLIYYSQIVNDFQKGDIAEGYSVSREKKESFPLTVTSAQKNPTAFYLCASSKTRGYQPQHFGDGTRLSIL.

This sequence joins TRBV3-1 (or the pseudogene TRBV3-2) and TRBJ1-1, with D uncertain. The CDR3 extends over 14 amino acids. The germline CDR1 and CDR2 sequences are LGHDT and YNNKEL (reference sequence). Trimming pared 1 base from V and 1 base from J, leaving 7 bases between. DNA of the CDR3: TGTGCCAGCAGCCAAGTCTCCGGGAACACTGAAGCTTTCTTT. Amino acids: CASSQVSGNTEAFF.

The chain carries TRBV12-5 and TRBJ1-2, with D uncertain. This CDR3 region has 18 residues. Deletions cut 4 bases from V and 0 bases from J, with 21 bases between. The germline V gene encodes CDR1 LGHNT and CDR2 FRNRAP. The CDR3 loop reads CASGCRPHRKRANYGYTF. The DNA of the CDR3 is TGTGCTAGTGGTTGTCGGCCTCACAGAAAGAGGGCTAACTATGGCTACACCTTC.

J is TRBJ1-1 and V is TRBV7-3, with D unresolved. The CDR3 totals 14 residues. CDR1 is SGHTA, CDR2 FQGTGA, per germline. Trimming shortened V by 2 bases and J by 5 bases, and 12 bases separated the two germline ends. CDR3 nucleotides: TGTGCCAGCAGCTTAGGAGGGCTTGGAACTGAAGCTTTCTTT. Its translation is CASSLGGLGTEAFF.

The V and J genes are TRBV19 and TRBJ1-6, with 7 positions matching TRBD1. The CDR3 consists of 14 residues. Germline-derived CDR1 and CDR2 are LNHDA and SQIVND (reference sequence). V trimming: 9 bases; J trimming: 7 bases; junction bases outside the gene matches: 9. The CDR3 DNA reads TGTGCCAGCAACGTAGGGACAGAGAATTCACCCCTCCACTTT. Translated: CASNVGTENSPLHF.

J is TRBJ2-1 and V is TRBV7-2; 9 positions match TRBD1. Germline trimming cut 3 bases from V and 8 bases from J; bases unmatched to any gene: 2. The CDR3 is 13 residues long. From germline, CDR1 is SGHTA and CDR2 FQGNSA. CDR3 nucleotides: TGTGCCAGCAGCTTGGACAGGGGCGATGAGCAGTTCTTC. Translating gives CASSLDRGDEQFF.

The chain couples TRBV4-1 to TRBJ1-5; D is ambiguous. Trimming left V 0 bases short and J 9 bases short, with 15 bases between. Germline V lookup: CDR1 MGHRA, CDR2 YSYEKL. The CDR3 has 15 residues. CDR3 sequence (DNA): TGCGCCAGCAGCCAAGATGAGGTCTTGACGCCGCCCCAGCATTTT. The encoded protein is CASSQDEVLTPPQHF.

The rearrangement links TRBV11-2 to TRBJ1-4, with a tentative D call TRBD1 (6 bases). The CDR3 covers 14 residues. Germline V gene lookup returns CDR1 SGHAT and CDR2 FQNNGV. V was clipped by 4 bases and J by 6 bases, with 12 bases between them. The CDR3 region is CASSSDRTYEKLFF. CDR3 sequence (DNA): TGTGCCAGCAGCTCGGACAGAACCTATGAAAAACTGTTTTTT.

This clone was recorded once. The V and J genes are TRBV9 and TRBJ2-2; maybe TRBD2 (6 bases). This CDR3 is built from 13 residues. V lost 6 bases and J 3 bases, leaving 9 bases between the germline ends. The germline CDR1 and CDR2 sequences are SGDLS and YYNGEE. The CDR3 sequence is CASTGVYTGELFF. The DNA of the CDR3 is TGTGCCAGCACGGGGGTGTACACCGGGGAGCTGTTTTTT. Full variable domain (outside the CDR3, taken from reference TRBV9 and TRBJ2-2): DSGVTQTPKHLITATGQRVTLRCSPRSGDLSVYWYQQSLDQGLQFLIQYYNGEERAKGNILERFSAQQFPDLHSELNLSSLELGDSALYFCASTGVYTGELFFGEGSRLTVL.

V usage is TRBV27 and J usage is TRBJ1-5; 9 bases are shared with TRBD1. CDR3 length equals 15 residues. Germline values: CDR1 MNHEY, CDR2 SMNVEV (reference sequence). The junction had 5 bases not matched to a gene; V was cut back by 4 bases and J by 4 bases. CDR3 nucleotide sequence: TGTGCCAGCAGTTCCCCGGGACAGGGAAATCAGCCCCAGCATTTT. The encoded protein is CASSSPGQGNQPQHF.

V usage is TRBV5-1 and J usage is TRBJ1-1; D gene ambiguous. V lost 5 bases to trimming and J lost 5 bases, with 10 bases between them. CDR1 is SGHRS, CDR2 YFSETQ, per germline. CDR3 length equals 12 residues. The CDR3 here is CASREGWTEAFF. The CDR3 DNA follows: TGCGCCAGCAGAGAGGGTTGGACTGAAGCTTTCTTT.

The table lists this clone with a few counts. V is TRBV5-4 and J is TRBJ1-3, with D maybe TRBD1 (5 bases). Germline CDR1 reads SGHNT; CDR2 reads YYREEE (reference sequence). The CDR3 is 16 amino acids. Trimming pared 1 base from V and 3 bases from J, leaving 14 bases between. CDR3 DNA: TGTGCCAGCAGCTTGATTCAGGGCACGGGTGGAAACACCATATATTTT. Protein sequence: CASSLIQGTGGNTIYF.

The gene calls are TRBV6-2 or TRBV6-3 and TRBJ2-3; 8 bases agree with TRBD1. V trimming: 6 bases; J trimming: 6 bases; junction bases outside the gene matches: 11. The CDR3 length is 15 residues. Germline V CDR1 and CDR2: MNHEY, SVGEGT. For the CDR3, the DNA is TGTGCCAGCAGCTTTTACACCAGGGGGCGGGATACGCAGTATTTT. Translating gives CASSFYTRGRDTQYF.

This chain links TRBV20-1 with TRBJ1-1; no reliable D call. Germline loops: CDR1 DFQATT, CDR2 SNEGSKA (reference sequence). CDR3 size: 11 residues. V lost 4 bases and J 7 bases, leaving 10 bases between the germline ends. The DNA for the CDR3 is TGCAGTGCTAAAAACCTAAATGAAGCTTTCTTT. Translating gives CSAKNLNEAFF.

The rearrangement joins TRBV7-3 to TRBJ1-6; TRBD1 is a possible D gene (5 bases). The CDR3 sequence is 16 residues long. V was trimmed by 2 bases and J by 10 bases, leaving 18 bases between them. Looked up from germline, CDR1 is SGHTA and CDR2 is FQGTGA. The CDR3 is CASSLGARQGLSPLHF. CDR3 nucleotide sequence: TGTGCCAGCAGCTTAGGAGCCAGGCAGGGATTATCACCCCTCCACTTT.

This clone was detected only once. The chain joins TRBV7-9 to TRBJ2-3, with D possibly matching TRBD2 (5 bases). Trimming left V 0 bases short and J 2 bases short, with 9 bases between. The CDR3 runs 15 residues. The germline V gene encodes CDR1 SEHNR and CDR2 FQNEAQ (reference sequence). The CDR3 region is CASSLADLATDTQYF. CDR3 coding DNA: TGTGCCAGCAGCTTAGCGGACTTGGCCACAGATACGCAGTATTTT.

V gene TRBV19 combines with J gene TRBJ1-2; D unclear. The ends were cut back, 10 bases at V and 8 bases at J, with 14 bases in the middle. The germline V gene has CDR1 LNHDA and CDR2 SQIVND (reference sequence). CDR3 length: 11 amino acids. CDR3 protein: CATISRGGYTF. CDR3 DNA: TGTGCCACAATCTCCAGAGGAGGCTACACCTTC.

This chain uses TRBV24-1 with TRBJ1-2; possible D gene TRBD1, 6 bases. In germline, CDR1 is KGHDR, CDR2 SFDVKD. The CDR3 is 14 amino acids. The V and J ends lost 3 bases and 8 bases respectively, with 15 bases between them. For the CDR3, the DNA is TGTGCCACCAGTGATGCAAATACAGGGTACGGCTACACCTTC. Translation gives CATSDANTGYGYTF.

The V gene is TRBV9, the J gene TRBJ2-7; 10 bases agree with TRBD1. Germline V lookup: CDR1 SGDLS, CDR2 YYNGEE. The CDR3 loop spans 14 amino acids. After removal of 5 bases from V and 0 bases from J, the junction contained 2 bases not matched to a gene. The CDR3 DNA reads TGTGCCAGCAGTAGGGACAGGGGCTCCTACGAGCAGTACTTC. Amino acid sequence: CASSRDRGSYEQYF.

This clone was detected only once. The chain links TRBV6-4 to TRBJ1-2, with 7 bases aligning to TRBD1. From germline, CDR1 is MRHNA and CDR2 SNTAGT. The V and J ends lost 0 bases and 8 bases, in that order; junction bases with no gene match: 3. The CDR3 runs 13 residues. The CDR3 DNA reads as TGTGCCAGCAGTGACTCACCAGGGGGGGGCTACACCTTC. This encodes CASSDSPGGGYTF.

The gene calls are TRBV10-3 and TRBJ2-4; TRBD1 might be the D (7 bases). Germline V gene lookup returns CDR1 ENHRY and CDR2 SYGVKD. This CDR3 has 16 amino acids. V was pared by 8 bases and J by 1 base, with 18 bases between. CDR3 residues: CAIPQQGRTAKNIQYF. Here the CDR3 DNA reads TGTGCCATCCCCCAACAGGGGAGGACGGCCAAAAACATTCAGTACTTC.

The chain recombines TRBV6-5 with TRBJ1-2; TRBD1 agrees at 7 bases. This CDR3 comprises 15 residues. Germline-derived CDR1 and CDR2 are MNHEY and SVGAGI. The trim removed 2 bases at V and 4 bases at J, leaving 7 bases unmatched. CDR3 DNA: TGTGCCAGCAGTTACCGGGCAGGGGGGATCTATGGCTACACCTTC. Translation gives CASSYRAGGIYGYTF.

The V call is TRBV5-1, the J call TRBJ1-1; D remains ambiguous. Germline values: CDR1 SGHRS, CDR2 YFSETQ. V was cut by 1 base and J by 4 bases, with 11 bases left in between. This CDR3 contains 14 residues. For the CDR3, the DNA is TGCGCCAGCAGCTTGAATCAGGTCGGCACTGAAGCTTTCTTT. Translated: CASSLNQVGTEAFF.

The J gene is TRBJ1-1, the V gene TRBV5-1; 8 bases map to TRBD1. J was trimmed by 3 bases and V by 4 bases; bases with no gene match: 8. The CDR3 consists of 15 residues. Germline CDR1 SGHRS, CDR2 YFSETQ. CDR3 in DNA: TGCGCCAGCAGCCGGGGACAGGTCGGGGACACTGAAGCTTTCTTT. Protein: CASSRGQVGDTEAFF.